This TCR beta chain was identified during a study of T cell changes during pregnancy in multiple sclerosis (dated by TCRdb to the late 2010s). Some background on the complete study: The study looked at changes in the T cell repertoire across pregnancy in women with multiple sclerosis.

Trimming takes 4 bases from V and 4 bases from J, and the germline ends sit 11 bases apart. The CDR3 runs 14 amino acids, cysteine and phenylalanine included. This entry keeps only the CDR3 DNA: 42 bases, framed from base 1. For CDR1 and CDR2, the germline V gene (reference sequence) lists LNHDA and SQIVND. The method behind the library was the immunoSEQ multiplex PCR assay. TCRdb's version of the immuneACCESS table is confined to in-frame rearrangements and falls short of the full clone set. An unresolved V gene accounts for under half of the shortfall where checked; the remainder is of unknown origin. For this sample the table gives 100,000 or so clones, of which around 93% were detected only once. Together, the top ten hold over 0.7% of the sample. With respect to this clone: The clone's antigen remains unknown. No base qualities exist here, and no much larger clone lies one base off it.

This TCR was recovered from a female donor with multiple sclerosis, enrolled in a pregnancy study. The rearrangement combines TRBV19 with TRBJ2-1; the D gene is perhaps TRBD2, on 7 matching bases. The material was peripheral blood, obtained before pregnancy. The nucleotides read TGTGCCAGTAGTAAGGGGGGGCGTTACAATGAGCAGTTCTTC. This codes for CASSKGGRYNEQFF.